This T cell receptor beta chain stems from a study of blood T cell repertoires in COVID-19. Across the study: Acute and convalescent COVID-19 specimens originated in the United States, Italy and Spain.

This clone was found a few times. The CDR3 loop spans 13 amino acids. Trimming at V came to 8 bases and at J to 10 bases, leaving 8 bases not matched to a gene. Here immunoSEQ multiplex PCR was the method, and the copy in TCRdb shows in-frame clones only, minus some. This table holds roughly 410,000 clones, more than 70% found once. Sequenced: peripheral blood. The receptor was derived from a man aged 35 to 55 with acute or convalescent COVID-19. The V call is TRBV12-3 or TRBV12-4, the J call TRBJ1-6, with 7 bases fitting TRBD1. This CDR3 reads CASGRQGGSPLHF. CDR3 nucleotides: TGTGCCAGCGGTCGACAGGGAGGATCACCCCTCCACTTT.